The 7 T cell receptor beta chains below come from one sample, sequenced in a study of shared clonotypes between healthy human individuals. Profiling relied on immunoSEQ multiplex PCR, and the TCRdb table lists in-frame clones only, not all of them. This sample yields approximately 2.5 million clones, of which more than 90% are seen a single time; under 0.15% belongs to the top ten. The sequencing sample was made of naive CD4+ T cells sorted from blood. The subset here: CD45RA+ positively selected. The receptor source for this set is a man between 18 and 35 years old in good health.

Here the CDR3 DNA reads TGTGCCAGCAGCTTATTAGGCGGGAGGTATACAGATACGCAGTATTTT. This sequence encodes CASSLLGGRYTDTQYF. This chain connects TRBV7-3 to TRBJ2-3; 8 nucleotides line up with TRBD2. CDR3 length: 16 residues. V shed 2 bases and J 3 bases; nucleotides not matched to a gene: 7. The V gene's germline CDR1 is SGHTA and CDR2 FQGTGA. Based on the CDR3 plus reference TRBV7-3 and TRBJ2-3, the full variable domain is GAGVSQTPSNKVTEKGKYVELRCDPISGHTALYWYRQSLGQGPEFLIYFQGTGAADDSGLPNDRFFAVRPEGSVSTLKIQRTERGDSAVYLCASSLLGGRYTDTQYFGPGTRLTVL.

In this sample, this clone turned up once. The identical CDR3 is also encoded by other nucleotide sequences in the sample. The chain combines TRBV10-3 with TRBJ2-3, with D unresolved. CDR1 is ENHRY and CDR2 is SYGVKD in the germline V gene. The CDR3 covers 15 residues. The germline V and J ends were trimmed by 0 bases and 1 base, with 8 bases remaining between them. CDR3 protein: CAISESGGGTDTQYF. As DNA, the CDR3 is TGTGCCATCAGTGAGTCTGGCGGCGGCACAGATACGCAGTATTTT.

The J gene is TRBJ1-5, the V gene TRBV7-2; 7 bases align to TRBD1. This CDR3 comprises 15 residues. V lost 2 bases and J lost 3; bases outside the gene matches: 4. In germline, CDR1 is SGHTA, CDR2 FQGNSA. In nucleotides, the CDR3 is TGTGCCAGCAGCTTACGACAGGGTAACAATCAGCCCCAGCATTTT. As protein: CASSLRQGNNQPQHF.

This clone was counted once. The chain combines TRBV7-2 with TRBJ2-7, with D possibly TRBD2 on 6 matching bases. With 5 bases removed from V and 5 bases from J, the gap between germline ends came to 13 bases. Germline V gives CDR1 SGHTA, CDR2 FQGNSA. The CDR3 runs to 13 residues. The CDR3 region is CASSRLRRDEQYF. CDR3 sequence (DNA): TGTGCCAGCAGCAGACTGCGGAGGGACGAGCAGTACTTC.

This sequence joins TRBV29-1 and TRBJ2-2; the D gene is possibly TRBD2 (6 bases). The germline V gene encodes CDR1 SQVTM and CDR2 ANQGSEA. Trimming shortened V by 5 bases and J by 4 bases, and 11 bases separated the two germline ends. The CDR3 is made up of 13 amino acids. The DNA of the CDR3 is TGCAGCGTTTGCAGACTAGGCACCGGGGAGCTGTTTTTT. Encoded protein: CSVCRLGTGELFF.

J is TRBJ2-1 and V is TRBV30; 8 nucleotides line up with TRBD2. The CDR3 is 15 residues long. Germline V gives CDR1 GTSNPN, CDR2 SVGIG (reference sequence). V trimming: 6 bases; J trimming: 0 bases; junction bases outside the gene matches: 7. In DNA form, the CDR3 reads TGTGCCTGCAGAGTAGCGGGGTTCTCCTACAATGAGCAGTTCTTC. Translating it yields CACRVAGFSYNEQFF.

A word on this clone: This sample also contains other DNA sequences that code for the same CDR3. This chain links TRBV18 with TRBJ2-1, with 9 bases that match TRBD2. The germline V gene encodes CDR1 KGHSH and CDR2 LQKENI. V dropped 3 bases and J dropped 1; count of bases not matched to a gene: 1. This CDR3 spans 15 amino acids. CDR3: CASSPSGGSYNEQFF. The CDR3 region has the DNA TGTGCCAGCTCACCTAGCGGGGGTTCCTACAATGAGCAGTTCTTC.